This paragraph covers one TCR beta chain sequence. This clone was observed once. The antigen this receptor binds is unknown. No base-level quality is on record; no much larger clone is a single base apart. The V end loses 5 bases and the J end loses 0 bases, and a stretch of 13 bases separates them. The CDR3 contains 16 residues, cysteine and phenylalanine counted. Left in the record is the CDR3 DNA by itself, 48 bases read in frame from the first base. The germline V gene (reference sequence) provides CDR1 SEHNR and CDR2 FQNEAQ. TCR CDR3 regions were amplified from genomic DNA by multiplex PCR using the deep immunoSEQ assay. For each cell subset, the extracted genomic DNA was distributed evenly across all wells of several immunoSEQ 96-well plates, and each plate served as one replicate. For sorted subsets, roughly 190 ng of genomic DNA, equivalent to some 30,000 T cell genomes, went into each replicate PCR. The purified libraries were quantified using a Qubit 3.0 fluorometer, sized with a Bioanalyzer 2100, and then quantified again using the KAPA Library Quantification kit. Each immunoSEQ 96-well plate was sequenced on its own single-read 150-cycle Illumina NextSeq 550 flow cell. The source study handled its data this way. The immunoSEQ output contained only junctional sequences without quality scores, so filtering could not match that applied to full-length reads. Sequences were annotated with PyIR, a Python wrapper for IgBLAST v1.9, using IMGT germline references to assign V/J genes and CDR3. Any read was removed if the V/J assignment was weak (E-value above 1e-6), the CDR3 was missing, or the read contained stop codons, out-of-frame junctions, or ambiguous translated residues. V3J clonotypes were defined by identical inferred V gene, J gene, and CDR3 amino acid sequence. Percentage overlap between repertoires was computed as shared unique clonotypes divided by the size of the smaller repertoire. Three approaches were used to assess repertoire richness: RTK rarefaction, the Chao1 estimator, and Recon v2.1 estimates of unobserved clonotypes. Generation probabilities for all TCRbeta clonotypes obtained by the gDNA method from a few donors were computed using OLGA. Drawn from immuneACCESS, this table holds only the in-frame rearrangements with V and J called that TCRdb kept. Clones are partly lost; checked studies trace under half to an unresolved V gene and leave the rest unexplained. The DNA was the basis for D and trimming; V, J and clone size are from that table. A total of about 2.2 million clones appear in this sample, just under 95% of them only once. The ten most abundant clones make up 1.5% to 2% of the sample.

For the CD8 naive samples, CD45RO-negative cells were positively selected for CCR7, yielding a CD45RA+CCR7+ population from which TemRA cells were excluded. Healthy HIV-negative adults with no recently reported acute infections or vaccinations were included as donors. All donors were Caucasian adults living in Nashville, Tennessee, USA. Blood was obtained by leukapheresis, after which PBMCs were separated by Ficoll-Histopaque density gradient centrifugation and cryopreserved in liquid nitrogen vapor phase. Analytical flow cytometry was used to check the purity and quantity of each magnetically sorted T cell population. From each sorted fraction, genomic DNA was isolated and quantified by UV absorbance on a Nanodrop 2000c. The data stem from a study of shared clonotypes between healthy human individuals (dated by TCRdb to about 2020). General notes on the study: Two women and three men aged 18 to 49 years were included in the cohort. Per donor, three plates each were used for CD4 naive and CD4 memory, two for CD8 naive, and one for CD8 memory. The study deeply sequenced blood TCR repertoires of five healthy adults to estimate repertoire size and the extent of clonotype sharing between individuals. To increase sequencing depth and limit assay-specific biases, different laboratories used diverse techniques to prepare libraries and sequence TCR repertoires. Each donor's leukapheresis produced roughly between roughly 0.94 and 9.5 billion PBMCs.

The paper's findings and limits, for the study overall: Incomplete sequencing was indicated by rarefaction of sorted-subset datasets, despite the large sequencing depth. Clonotypes shared by all four sorted-subset donors showed higher generation probabilities than non-shared clonotypes. Based on pairwise subsampling, the degree of clonotype sharing among donors was expected to be affected by sequencing depth. Naive subsets generally had larger estimated clonotype richness than memory subsets did. When several donors were compared, the shared fraction of clonotypes was around 5.1% for naive CD4, about 4% for naive CD8, 2% to 2.5% for memory CD4, and less than 0.5% for memory CD8. Only blood was sampled, and tissue TCR repertoires likely differ from those in blood. The genetic and exposure-history diversity represented was limited by the small number of donors.

This TCR was recovered from a man aged 18 to 30 in good health. Some clones in this sample may be carry-over from other donors' samples. The chain is assembled from TRBV7-9 and TRBJ2-2; the D gene is possibly TRBD2, with 5 bases matching. The sequenced sample was naive CD8+ T cells from PBMCs. What the cell subset or site label conveys for this sample: CD45RA+CCR7+. The CDR3: CASSPLGGSNTGELFF. The DNA is TGTGCCAGCAGCCCTCTAGGCGGGTCGAACACCGGGGAGCTGTTTTTT.